The rows below give T cell receptor beta chains drawn from one sample of a study of cytomegalovirus exposure and HLA in healthy donors. The repertoire was sequenced with immunoSEQ multiplex PCR; TCRdb's copy has only in-frame clones and lacks some. Its table lists 150,000 to 200,000 clones. Sequenced sample: PBMCs. The source of these receptors is a man aged 25-40 years in good health and CMV-seronegative. Both conserved end residues are part of each CDR3. The D gene is left open where the match is weak.

V gene,D gene,J gene,CDR3 protein,CDR3 DNA
TRBV29-1,.,TRBJ1-1,CSVAGKQGGTEAFF,TGCAGCGTTGCCGGGAAACAGGGCGGTACTGAAGCTTTCTTT
TRBV10-1,TRBD1,TRBJ1-1,CASSELTGGDTEAFF,TGCGCCAGCAGTGAATTGACAGGGGGAGACACTGAAGCTTTCTTT
TRBV7-8,.,TRBJ1-2,CASSPRPGYENYGYTF,TGTGCCAGCAGCCCCCGTCCGGGGTATGAGAACTATGGCTACACCTTC
TRBV30,.,TRBJ2-7,CASMGGGGQYF,TGTGCCTCCATGGGCGGGGGCGGGCAGTACTTC
TRBV23-1,.,TRBJ1-5,CASSLQIPRGNQPQHF,TGCGCCAGCAGCCTACAAATCCCAAGGGGGAATCAGCCCCAGCATTTT
TRBV30,.,TRBJ2-3,CACSQVANTDTQYF,TGTGCCTGTTCACAGGTAGCCAACACAGATACGCAGTATTTT
TRBV4-3,.,TRBJ2-1,CASSQLSGPLRSDEQFF,TGCGCCAGCAGCCAACTGAGCGGGCCACTAAGGTCGGATGAGCAGTTCTTC
TRBV30,TRBD2,TRBJ2-3,CAWGHNSGGDTQYF,TGTGCCTGGGGACACAATAGCGGGGGGGATACGCAGTATTTT
TRBV6-5,TRBD1,TRBJ1-1,CASSYLMTGGNTEAFF,TGTGCCAGCAGTTACCTCATGACAGGGGGTAACACTGAAGCTTTCTTT
TRBV30,.,TRBJ2-7,CAWSGRQPYYEQYF,TGTGCCTGGAGTGGGCGGCAGCCCTACTACGAGCAGTACTTC
TRBV10-3,TRBD1,TRBJ1-2,CATGTGANYGYTF,TGTGCCACCGGGACAGGGGCTAACTATGGCTACACCTTC
TRBV27,.,TRBJ2-2,CASSSQGAGGGELFF,TGTGCCAGCAGTTCCCAGGGAGCGGGTGGCGGGGAGCTGTTTTTT
TRBV7-9,.,TRBJ1-1,CASSQEANTEAFF,TGTGCCAGCAGCCAAGAAGCTAACACTGAAGCTTTCTTT
TRBV9,TRBD1,TRBJ2-1,CASSVMPVGQGARDEQFF,TGTGCCAGCAGCGTAATGCCAGTTGGACAGGGGGCGAGGGATGAGCAGTTCTTC
TRBV2,TRBD2,TRBJ2-3,CASSEEGTRITDTQYF,TGTGCCAGCAGTGAAGAGGGGACTAGGATCACAGATACGCAGTATTTT
TRBV4-2,.,TRBJ1-2,CASSQDGPDYGYTF,TGTGCCAGCAGCCAAGATGGGCCCGACTATGGCTACACCTTC
TRBV7-6,.,TRBJ1-3,CASSLGPTGLPGNTIYF,TGTGCCAGCAGCTTAGGACCTACAGGGCTCCCTGGAAACACCATATATTTT
TRBV19,.,TRBJ2-3,CAGRQGGRGDTQYF,TGTGCCGGTAGGCAGGGGGGCAGGGGAGATACGCAGTATTTT
TRBV5-1,.,TRBJ1-1,CASSLGQEGTEAFF,TGCGCCAGCAGCTTGGGGCAGGAGGGTACTGAAGCTTTCTTT
TRBV6-6,.,TRBJ1-6,CASWGGRVRNSPLHF,TGTGCCAGCTGGGGGGGTAGGGTGAGAAATTCACCCCTCCACTTT
TRBV7-9,TRBD2,TRBJ2-7,CASSFLGGGGYYEQYF,TGTGCCAGCAGCTTCCTTGGCGGGGGTGGCTATTACGAGCAGTACTTC
TRBV4-3,.,TRBJ1-2,CASSQDPSRRDSYGYTF,TGCGCCAGCAGCCAAGATCCCAGCCGCAGGGATTCTTATGGCTACACCTTC
TRBV28,.,TRBJ2-7,CASSLVDTAYEQYF,TGTGCCAGCAGTTTAGTGGACACCGCCTACGAGCAGTACTTC
TRBV19,.,TRBJ1-5,CASRIMHGSNQPQHF,TGTGCCAGTAGGATCATGCACGGTAGCAATCAGCCCCAGCATTTT
TRBV18,.,TRBJ1-5,CASSTERGNQPQHF,TGTGCCAGCTCGACAGAAAGAGGCAATCAGCCCCAGCATTTT
TRBV6-6,.,TRBJ2-1,CASNGYNEQFF,TGTGCCAGCAACGGGTACAATGAGCAGTTCTTC
TRBV7-3,TRBD1,TRBJ1-5,CASSWDRGQPQHF,TGTGCCAGCAGTTGGGACAGGGGTCAGCCCCAGCATTTT
TRBV19,.,TRBJ2-7,CASSLNNLGLYEQYF,TGTGCCAGTAGTCTGAACAATCTGGGCCTCTACGAGCAGTACTTC
TRBV28,.,TRBJ1-4,CASSLTSTGLYAGKLFF,TGTGCCAGCAGTCTTACTAGCACTGGACTGTATGCAGGAAAACTGTTTTTT
TRBV28,TRBD1,TRBJ1-5,CASSLAGTGDQPQHF,TGTGCCAGCAGTTTAGCCGGGACAGGGGATCAGCCCCAGCATTTT
TRBV5-1,TRBD1,TRBJ1-4,CASTGTGVNEKLFF,TGCGCCAGCACCGGGACAGGGGTTAATGAAAAACTGTTTTTT
TRBV5-4,.,TRBJ1-2,CASSFRDMFYYGYTF,TGTGCCAGCAGCTTCCGGGACATGTTTTACTATGGCTACACCTTC
TRBV19,.,TRBJ1-1,CASSRAGQYFTEAFF,TGTGCCAGTAGTCGGGCCGGACAGTATTTCACTGAAGCTTTCTTT
TRBV29-1,.,TRBJ2-2,CSVEGTDTGELFF,TGCAGCGTTGAGGGTACAGACACCGGGGAGCTGTTTTTT
TRBV7-2,TRBD1,TRBJ2-7,CASSLAGQGSYEQYF,TGTGCCAGCAGCTTAGCGGGACAGGGTTCCTACGAGCAGTACTTC
TRBV6-5,TRBD2,TRBJ2-2,CASRVPGGPGELFF,TGTGCCAGCAGGGTACCGGGAGGGCCCGGGGAGCTGTTTTTT
TRBV10-1,.,TRBJ2-5,CASSESGGPPETQYF,TGCGCCAGCAGTGAGTCGGGAGGCCCGCCAGAGACCCAGTACTTC
TRBV9,TRBD1,TRBJ1-2,CASSVAGSGDRGQLGGYTF,TGTGCCAGCAGCGTAGCGGGTTCAGGGGACAGGGGGCAATTAGGCGGCTACACCTTC
TRBV11-3,.,TRBJ1-1,CASSLVLVTEAFF,TGTGCCAGCAGCTTAGTCTTAGTCACTGAAGCTTTCTTT
TRBV7-2,TRBD2,TRBJ2-7,CASSTRGGLNEQYF,TGTGCCAGCAGCACCCGGGGGGGGTTAAACGAGCAGTACTTC
TRBV6-5,TRBD1,TRBJ2-1,CASRTRGRNEQFF,TGTGCCAGCAGAACCAGGGGGCGGAATGAGCAGTTCTTC
TRBV28,TRBD2,TRBJ2-7,CASTAGRGSYEQYF,TGTGCCAGTACTGCCGGGAGGGGCTCCTACGAGCAGTACTTC
TRBV6-1,TRBD1,TRBJ1-5,CASSSQGDQPQHF,TGTGCCAGCAGTTCCCAGGGGGATCAGCCCCAGCATTTT
TRBV5-1,TRBD1,TRBJ1-5,CASSFGQGGQPQHF,TGCGCCAGCAGCTTCGGACAGGGCGGCCAGCCCCAGCATTTT
TRBV5-1,.,TRBJ2-3,CASSLGQVVTDTQYF,TGCGCCAGCAGCTTGGGCCAGGTCGTCACAGATACGCAGTATTTT
TRBV30,.,TRBJ1-2,CAWSPTTGYGYTF,TGTGCCTGGAGTCCCACGACGGGATATGGCTACACCTTC
TRBV18,TRBD1,TRBJ2-7,CASSPQITGGSYEQYF,TGTGCCAGCTCACCACAAATAACAGGGGGCAGCTACGAGCAGTACTTC
TRBV5-1,TRBD1,TRBJ2-5,CASSPGQGAHQETQYF,TGCGCCAGCAGCCCGGGACAGGGGGCCCACCAAGAGACCCAGTACTTC
TRBV19,TRBD1,TRBJ1-2,CASSLPGTANYGYTF,TGTGCCAGTAGTCTCCCCGGGACAGCTAACTATGGCTACACCTTC
TRBV5-1,TRBD2,TRBJ2-1,CASSFGLAGGGEQFF,TGCGCCAGCAGCTTTGGGCTAGCCGGGGGGGGAGAGCAGTTCTTC
TRBV2,TRBD1,TRBJ1-2,CASSEWQGEGYTF,TGTGCCAGCAGTGAGTGGCAGGGGGAGGGCTACACCTTC